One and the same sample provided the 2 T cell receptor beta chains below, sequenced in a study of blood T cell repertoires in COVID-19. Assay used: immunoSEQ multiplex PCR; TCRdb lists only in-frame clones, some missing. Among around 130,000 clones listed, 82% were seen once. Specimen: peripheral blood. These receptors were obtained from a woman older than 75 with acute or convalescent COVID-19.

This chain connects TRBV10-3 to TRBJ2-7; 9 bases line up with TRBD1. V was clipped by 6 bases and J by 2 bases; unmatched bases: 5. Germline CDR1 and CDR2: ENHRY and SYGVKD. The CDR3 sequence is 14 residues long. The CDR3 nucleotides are TGTGCCATCAGCCCCTGGGACAGGGCCTACGAGCAGTACTTC. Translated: CAISPWDRAYEQYF.

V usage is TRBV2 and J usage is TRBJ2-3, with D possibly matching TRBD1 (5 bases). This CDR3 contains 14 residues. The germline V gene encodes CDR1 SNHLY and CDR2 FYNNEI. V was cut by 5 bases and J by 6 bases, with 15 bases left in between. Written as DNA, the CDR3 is TGTGCCAGCAGTTCTGGGGCCCCCACGGATACGCAGTATTTT. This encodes CASSSGAPTDTQYF.